The 25 T cell receptor beta chains below come from one sample, sequenced in a study of blood T cell repertoires in COVID-19. Some clones are missing from TCRdb's copy, which holds only in-frame ones; the method was immunoSEQ multiplex PCR. The data hold 250,000 to 300,000 clones, with about 88% observed a single time. The sample comprised peripheral blood. The origin of the receptors is a young man with active or convalescent COVID-19.

The chain combines TRBV6-1 with TRBJ2-1, with TRBD2 as a possible D gene (5 bases). V was trimmed by 3 bases and J by 7 bases, leaving 13 bases between them. Germline CDR1 MNHNS, CDR2 SASEGT. The CDR3 contains 14 residues. The CDR3 region is CASSERTRRNEQFF. In nucleotides, the CDR3 is TGTGCCAGCAGTGAGCGGACTCGTAGGAATGAGCAGTTCTTC.

This clone was seen only a few times. V and J are TRBV19 and TRBJ1-5; D might be TRBD1 (5 bases). CDR1 and CDR2 from the germline V gene are LNHDA and SQIVND (reference sequence). This CDR3 comprises 13 residues. Trimming removed 5 bases from V and 4 bases from J, with 9 bases in between. DNA of the CDR3: TGTGCCAGTAGTGGCAGGGTAAATCAGCCCCAGCATTTT. It is translated as CASSGRVNQPQHF. The full variable domain, completed using reference TRBV19 and TRBJ1-5, is DGGITQSPKYLFRKEGQNVTLSCEQNLNHDAMYWYRQDPGQGLRLIYYSQIVNDFQKGDIAEGYSVSREKKESFPLTVTSAQKNPTAFYLCASSGRVNQPQHFGDGTRLSIL.

There are many counts of this clone. This chain links TRBV7-9 with TRBJ1-2, with 7 bases fitting TRBD1. The CDR3 contains 15 residues. Per the germline V gene, CDR1 is SEHNR and CDR2 is FQNEAQ (reference sequence). J lost 4 bases, V lost 5 bases, and 10 bases had no gene match. CDR3 DNA: TGTGCCAGCAGCGCCACAGGGGCCTCTCCCTATGGCTACACCTTC. Encoded protein: CASSATGASPYGYTF.

The chain recombines TRBV2 with TRBJ2-7; D possibly corresponds to TRBD2 (5 bases). Germline loops: CDR1 SNHLY, CDR2 FYNNEI. Trimming cost V 3 bases and J 0 bases, with 12 bases left between them. The CDR3 spans 15 residues. CDR3 bases: TGTGCCAGCAGTGATTTGGCTCGGGGCTCCTACGAGCAGTACTTC. Its translation is CASSDLARGSYEQYF.

The genes are TRBV24-1 and TRBJ1-1; TRBD1 matches at 7 bases. Trimming at V came to 9 bases and at J to 11 bases, leaving 8 bases not matched to a gene. Germline lookup yields CDR1 KGHDR and CDR2 SFDVKD. This CDR3 region has 11 residues. The CDR3 here is CATGDSGKAFF. CDR3 in DNA: TGTGCCACCGGGGACAGTGGGAAGGCTTTCTTT.

This chain uses TRBV2 with TRBJ1-2, with D possibly being TRBD1 (5 bases). The germline CDR1 and CDR2 sequences are SNHLY and FYNNEI. CDR3 length: 14 residues. Trimming left V 11 bases short and J 1 base short, with 17 bases between. The CDR3 protein is CARRTRSYNYGYTF. CDR3 coding DNA: TGTGCCCGCCGGACACGATCGTATAACTATGGCTACACCTTC.

The chain employs TRBV28 and TRBJ1-3, with 10 bases aligning to TRBD1. This CDR3 contains 16 residues. CDR1 and CDR2 from the germline V gene are MDHEN and SYDVKM. V was pared by 7 bases and J by 0 bases, with 6 bases of the junction left unmatched. CDR3 sequence reads: CASKTGGTGSGNTIYF. The CDR3 DNA is TGTGCCAGCAAGACAGGGGGCACGGGCTCTGGAAACACCATATATTTT.

The genes are TRBV12-5 and TRBJ1-1; 9 bases agree with TRBD1. CDR1 is LGHNT and CDR2 is FRNRAP in the germline V gene. V lost 7 bases and J lost 5; bases outside the gene matches: 5. This CDR3 is built from 13 residues. CDR3 in DNA: TGTGCTAGTGCCCCCGACAGGGGGACTGAAGCTTTCTTT. As protein: CASAPDRGTEAFF.

The gene calls are TRBV4-2 and TRBJ2-3; D ambiguous. The CDR3 has 14 amino acids. Germline CDR1 is LGHNA and CDR2 is YNFKEQ. V lost 0 bases to trimming and J lost 8 bases, with 12 bases between them. DNA of the CDR3: TGTGCCAGCAGCCAAGAAAGGAGCACAAGTACGCAGTATTTT. Translation gives CASSQERSTSTQYF.

The chain is built from TRBV9 and TRBJ2-3; 7 bases agree with TRBD1. The trim removed 0 bases at V and 1 base at J, leaving 2 bases unmatched. The CDR3 sequence is 15 residues long. Germline V gene lookup returns CDR1 SGDLS and CDR2 YYNGEE. The CDR3 bases are TGTGCCAGCAGCGTAGGACAGGGCGGCACAGATACGCAGTATTTT. It translates to CASSVGQGGTDTQYF.

The sample holds one count of this clone. V gene TRBV5-1 combines with J gene TRBJ2-3, with 7 bases matching TRBD2. The CDR3 runs 15 residues. Germline CDR1 SGHRS, CDR2 YFSETQ. After removal of 6 bases from V and 6 bases from J, the junction contained 13 bases not matched to a gene. Here the CDR3 reads CASIYHTGGEDTQYF. The CDR3 region has the DNA TGCGCCAGCATCTACCACACGGGAGGTGAGGATACGCAGTATTTT. The full variable domain, with the rest looked up from reference TRBV5-1 and TRBJ2-3, is KAGVTQTPRYLIKTRGQQVTLSCSPISGHRSVSWYQQTPGQGLQFLFEYFSETQRNKGNFPGRFSGRQFSNSRSEMNVSTLELGDSALYLCASIYHTGGEDTQYFGPGTRLTVL.

This clone was observed once. The conserved phenylalanine or tryptophan normally closing the CDR3 is absent here, so this likely arose from a read error. The DNA is left out, because the CDR3 cannot be placed on it with certainty; the CDR3 is given as TCRdb lists it. The V call is TRBV29-1, the J call TRBJ2-7; the table's D gene call, TRBD2, was not cross checked with the DNA. The CDR3 contains 10 residues when both ends are counted. The germline CDR1 and CDR2 sequences are SQVTM and ANQGSEA. This chain's CDR3 is CSVEDPPLRI.

The chain employs TRBV29-1 and TRBJ2-7; TRBD2 might be the D (5 bases). Germline V gene data show CDR1 as SQVTM and CDR2 as ANQGSEA. The CDR3 extends over 14 amino acids. Trimming removed 2 bases from V and 0 bases from J, with 11 bases in between. CDR3 sequence reads: CSVELPGGSYEQYF. CDR3 nucleotides: TGCAGCGTTGAACTTCCCGGAGGCTCCTACGAGCAGTACTTC.

This clone appeared once. The rearrangement joins TRBV5-1 to TRBJ1-5; D is undetermined. The V end lost 0 bases, the J end lost 0 bases, and 10 bases lay between the germline ends. CDR1 is SGHRS and CDR2 is YFSETQ in the germline V gene. This CDR3 contains 16 residues. The CDR3 protein is CASSLGPGYSNQPQHF. The CDR3 DNA reads as TGCGCCAGCAGCTTGGGTCCAGGTTATAGCAATCAGCCCCAGCATTTT.

Details on this clone: The same CDR3 is also encoded by other DNA sequences in this sample. The J gene is TRBJ2-1, the V gene TRBV27, with 7 bases aligning to TRBD2. After removal of 3 bases from V and 0 bases from J, the junction contained 2 bases not matched to a gene. The V gene's germline CDR1 is MNHEY and CDR2 SMNVEV (reference sequence). The CDR3 contains 15 residues. The CDR3 bases are TGTGCCAGCAGTTTCGGCGGGAGCTCCTACAATGAGCAGTTCTTC. Protein sequence: CASSFGGSSYNEQFF.

V usage is TRBV5-1 and J usage is TRBJ2-1; D possibly corresponds to TRBD2 (5 bases). The germline V gene has CDR1 SGHRS and CDR2 YFSETQ. This CDR3 spans 14 amino acids. Trimming stripped 0 bases from V and 6 bases from J, with 10 bases between. For the CDR3, the DNA is TGCGCCAGCAGCTTGGTTGCGACTACCAATGAGCAGTTCTTC. Encoded protein: CASSLVATTNEQFF. The entire variable domain, with the rest obtained from reference TRBV5-1 and TRBJ2-1, is as follows: KAGVTQTPRYLIKTRGQQVTLSCSPISGHRSVSWYQQTPGQGLQFLFEYFSETQRNKGNFPGRFSGRQFSNSRSEMNVSTLELGDSALYLCASSLVATTNEQFFGPGTRLTVL.

This clone was seen a single time. This chain's CDR3 is CASSLVEGKETQYF. Written as DNA, the CDR3 is TGCGCCAGCAGCTTGGTGGAGGGTAAAGAGACCCAGTACTTC. V gene TRBV5-1 combines with J gene TRBJ2-5; tentative D call: TRBD2 (6 bases). This CDR3 contains 14 residues. Trimming removed 0 bases at V and 3 bases at J, with 9 bases between. Per the germline V gene, CDR1 is SGHRS and CDR2 is YFSETQ.

The chain is built from TRBV12-3 or TRBV12-4 and TRBJ2-5; 9 bases align to TRBD2. This CDR3 comprises 13 residues. V lost 8 bases, J lost 5 bases, and 6 bases stayed unmatched. CDR3 nucleotide sequence: TGTGCCAGCTCTATAGCGGGGGAGGAGACCCAGTACTTC. Its protein is CASSIAGEETQYF.

J is TRBJ1-2 and V is TRBV11-3; no reliable D call. This CDR3 comprises 15 residues. Trimming cost V 4 bases and J 4 bases, with 16 bases left between them. The germline CDR1 and CDR2 sequences are SGHNT and YENEEA. The DNA for the CDR3 is TGTGCCAGCAGCTCCATATCTCCCCCCGGCTATGGCTACACCTTC. Encoded protein: CASSSISPPGYGYTF.

The chain has TRBV4-1 and TRBJ2-1; 7 bases are shared with TRBD2. This CDR3 spans 17 amino acids. Germline V CDR1 and CDR2: MGHRA, YSYEKL. Trimming at V came to 0 bases and at J to 2 bases, leaving 7 bases not matched to a gene. CDR3 sequence (DNA): TGCGCCAGCAGCCAAGAAGGAGTAGCGGGCACCTACAATGAGCAGTTCTTC. Protein product: CASSQEGVAGTYNEQFF.

V and J are TRBV5-5 and TRBJ2-3; 8 bases are shared with TRBD1. V was pared by 4 bases and J by 4 bases, with 11 bases of the junction left unmatched. The CDR3 sequence is 16 residues long. CDR1 is SGHKS and CDR2 is YYEKEE in the germline V gene (reference sequence). This CDR3 is CASSIPTGVIADTQYF. DNA for the CDR3: TGTGCCAGCAGCATACCGACAGGGGTAATTGCAGATACGCAGTATTTT.

The V and J genes are TRBV7-9 and TRBJ1-3; D is undetermined. The CDR3 spans 15 residues. With 5 bases removed from V and 8 bases from J, the gap between germline ends came to 19 bases. Germline V CDR1 and CDR2: SEHNR, FQNEAQ (reference sequence). The CDR3 DNA reads TGTGCCAGCAGCCCGCCCCACGGGATTGGGCACACCATATATTTT. It encodes CASSPPHGIGHTIYF. Complete variable domain (other parts from reference TRBV7-9 and TRBJ1-3): DTGVSQNPRHKITKRGQNVTFRCDPISEHNRLYWYRQTLGQGPEFLTYFQNEAQLEKSRLLSDRFSAERPKGSFSTLEIQRTEQGDSAMYLCASSPPHGIGHTIYFGEGSWLTVV.

CDR3 residues: CACWDSLTDTQYF. CDR3 bases: TGTGCCTGTTGGGACAGCCTCACAGATACGCAGTATTTT. This rearrangement joins TRBV6-5 to TRBJ2-3; 7 bases align to TRBD1. Germline V gene lookup returns CDR1 MNHEY and CDR2 SVGAGI. J lost 2 bases, V lost 11 bases, and 7 bases had no gene match. The CDR3 totals 13 residues.

The rearrangement joins TRBV11-2 to TRBJ2-3; 11 bases are shared with TRBD2. V dropped 4 bases and J dropped 13; count of bases not matched to a gene: 19. CDR3 length equals 17 residues. The germline CDR1 and CDR2 sequences are SGHAT and FQNNGV. Here the CDR3 reads CASSSDGTSGPWIDKYF. DNA of the CDR3: TGTGCCAGCAGCTCCGACGGGACTAGCGGACCATGGATCGACAAGTATTTT.

This chain uses TRBV28 with TRBJ2-4; 7 positions agree with TRBD2. V was pared by 3 bases and J by 11 bases, with 1 base of the junction left unmatched. The CDR3 has 11 amino acids. CDR1 MDHEN and CDR2 SYDVKM come from the germline V gene. This CDR3 reads CASSLGRVQYF. DNA for the CDR3: TGTGCCAGCAGTTTGGGGAGGGTTCAGTACTTC.